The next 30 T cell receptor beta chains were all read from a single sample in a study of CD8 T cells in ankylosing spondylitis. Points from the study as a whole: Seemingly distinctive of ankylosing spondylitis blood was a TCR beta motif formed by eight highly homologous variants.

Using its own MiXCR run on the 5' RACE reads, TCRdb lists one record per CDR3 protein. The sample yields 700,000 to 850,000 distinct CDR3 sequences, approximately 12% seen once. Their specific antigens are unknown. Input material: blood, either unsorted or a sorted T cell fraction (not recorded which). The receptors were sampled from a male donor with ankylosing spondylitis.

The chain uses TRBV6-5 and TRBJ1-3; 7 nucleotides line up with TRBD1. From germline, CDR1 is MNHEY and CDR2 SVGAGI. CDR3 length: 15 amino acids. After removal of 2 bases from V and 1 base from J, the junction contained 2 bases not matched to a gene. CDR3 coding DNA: TGTGCCAGCAGTTACACAGGGGTGTCTGGAAACACCATATATTTT. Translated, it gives CASSYTGVSGNTIYF.

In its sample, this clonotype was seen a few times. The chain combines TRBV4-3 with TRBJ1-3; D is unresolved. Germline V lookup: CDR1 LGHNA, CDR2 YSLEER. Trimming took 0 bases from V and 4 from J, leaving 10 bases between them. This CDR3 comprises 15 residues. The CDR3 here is CASSQDADLGNTIYF. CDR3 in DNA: TGCGCCAGCAGCCAAGATGCTGACCTCGGAAACACCATATATTTT.

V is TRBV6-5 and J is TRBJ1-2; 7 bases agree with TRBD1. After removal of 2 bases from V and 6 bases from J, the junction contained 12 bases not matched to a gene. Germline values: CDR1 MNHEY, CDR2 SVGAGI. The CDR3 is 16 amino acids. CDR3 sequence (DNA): TGTGCCAGCAGTTACCGGGACAGTCTCTCTCGTGATGGCTACACCTTC. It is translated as CASSYRDSLSRDGYTF.

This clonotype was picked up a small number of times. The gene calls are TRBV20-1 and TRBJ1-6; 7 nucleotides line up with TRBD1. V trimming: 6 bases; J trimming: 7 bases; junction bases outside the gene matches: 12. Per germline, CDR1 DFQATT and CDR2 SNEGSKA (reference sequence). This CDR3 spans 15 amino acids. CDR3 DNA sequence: TGCAGTGCATCTGGGACAGTAGAAGAGAATTCACCCCTCCACTTT. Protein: CSASGTVEENSPLHF.

CDR3 bases: TGTGCCAGCAGCTTGGTTGGGGGGCCGGCCTACGAGCAGTACTTC. It yields the protein CASSLVGGPAYEQYF. The chain links TRBV5-6 to TRBJ2-7, with D tentatively TRBD1 or TRBD2 (6 bases each). This CDR3 region has 15 residues. V was cut by 0 bases and J by 2 bases, with 12 bases left in between. Germline CDR1 is SGHDT and CDR2 is YYEEEE.

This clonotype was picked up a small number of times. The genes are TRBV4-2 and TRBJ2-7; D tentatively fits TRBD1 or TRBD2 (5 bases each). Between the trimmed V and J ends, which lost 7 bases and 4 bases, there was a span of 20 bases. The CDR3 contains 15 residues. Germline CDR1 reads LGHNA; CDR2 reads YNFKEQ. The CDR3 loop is CASKMGPDSFYEQYF. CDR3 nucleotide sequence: TGTGCCAGCAAAATGGGGCCGGACTCCTTTTACGAGCAGTACTTC.

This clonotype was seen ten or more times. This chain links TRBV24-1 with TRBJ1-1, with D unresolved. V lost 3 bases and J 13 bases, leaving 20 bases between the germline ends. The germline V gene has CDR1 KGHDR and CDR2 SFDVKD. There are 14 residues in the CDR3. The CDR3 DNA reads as TGTGCCACCAGTGATCCCCGAAAGGCCCCGAAGGTTTTCTTT. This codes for CATSDPRKAPKVFF.

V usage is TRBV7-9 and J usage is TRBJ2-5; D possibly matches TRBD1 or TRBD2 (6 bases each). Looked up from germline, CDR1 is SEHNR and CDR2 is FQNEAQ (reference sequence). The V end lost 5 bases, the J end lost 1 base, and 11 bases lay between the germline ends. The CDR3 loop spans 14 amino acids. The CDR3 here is CASSGGHSQETQYF. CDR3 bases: TGTGCCAGCAGCGGGGGGCACAGCCAAGAGACCCAGTACTTC.

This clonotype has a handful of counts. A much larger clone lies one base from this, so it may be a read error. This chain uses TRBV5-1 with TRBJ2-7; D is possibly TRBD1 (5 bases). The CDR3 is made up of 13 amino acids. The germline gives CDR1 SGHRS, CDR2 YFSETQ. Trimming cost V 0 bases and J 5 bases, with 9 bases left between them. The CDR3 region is CASSLGRAHEQYF. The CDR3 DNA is TGCGCCAGCAGCTTGGGCAGGGCCCACGAGCAGTACTTC.

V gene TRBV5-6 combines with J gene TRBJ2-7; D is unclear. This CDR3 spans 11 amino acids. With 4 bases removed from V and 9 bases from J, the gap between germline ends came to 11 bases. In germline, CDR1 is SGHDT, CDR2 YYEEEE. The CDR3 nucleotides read TGTGCCAGCAGCGCCTCCCAAGGGCAGTACTTC. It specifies CASSASQGQYF.

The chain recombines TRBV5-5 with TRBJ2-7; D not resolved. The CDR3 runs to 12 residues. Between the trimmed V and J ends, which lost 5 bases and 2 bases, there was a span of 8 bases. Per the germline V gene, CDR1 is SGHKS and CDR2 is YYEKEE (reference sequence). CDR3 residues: CASRLGPYEQYF. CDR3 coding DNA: TGTGCCAGCAGGCTGGGCCCCTACGAGCAGTACTTC.

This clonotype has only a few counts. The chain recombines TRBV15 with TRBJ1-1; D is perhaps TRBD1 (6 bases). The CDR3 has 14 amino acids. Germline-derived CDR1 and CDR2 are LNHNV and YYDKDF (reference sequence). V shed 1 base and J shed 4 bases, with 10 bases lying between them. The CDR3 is CATSRAQGSTEAFF. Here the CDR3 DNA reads TGTGCCACCAGCAGAGCACAGGGTTCCACTGAAGCTTTCTTT.

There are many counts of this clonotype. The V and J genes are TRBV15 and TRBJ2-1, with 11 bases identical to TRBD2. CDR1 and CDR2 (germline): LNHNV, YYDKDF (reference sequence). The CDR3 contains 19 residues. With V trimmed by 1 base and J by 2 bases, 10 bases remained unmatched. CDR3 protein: CATSRVQLAGASAYNEQFF. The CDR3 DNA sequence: TGTGCCACCAGCAGAGTCCAACTAGCGGGGGCCTCCGCCTACAATGAGCAGTTCTTC.

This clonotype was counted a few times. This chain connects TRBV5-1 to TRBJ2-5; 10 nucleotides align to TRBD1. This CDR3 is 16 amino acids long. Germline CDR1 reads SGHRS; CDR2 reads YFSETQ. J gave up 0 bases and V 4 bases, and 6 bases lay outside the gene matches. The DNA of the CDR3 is TGCGCCAGCAGCCCGGGACAGGGGTTGGACCAAGAGACCCAGTACTTC. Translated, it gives CASSPGQGLDQETQYF.

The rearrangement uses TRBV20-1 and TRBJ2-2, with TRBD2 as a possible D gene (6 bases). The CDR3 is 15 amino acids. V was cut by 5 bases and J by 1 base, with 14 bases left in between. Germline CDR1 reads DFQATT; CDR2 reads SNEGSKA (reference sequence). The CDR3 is CSASERVKNTGELFF. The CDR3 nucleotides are TGCAGTGCTTCAGAGCGGGTCAAGAACACCGGGGAGCTGTTTTTT.

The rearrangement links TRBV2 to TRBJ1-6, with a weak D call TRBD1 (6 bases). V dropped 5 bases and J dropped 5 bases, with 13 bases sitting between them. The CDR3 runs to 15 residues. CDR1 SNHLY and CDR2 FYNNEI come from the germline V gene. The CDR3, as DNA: TGTGCCAGCAGTTCACAGGGTTGGGATAATTCACCCCTCCACTTT. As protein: CASSSQGWDNSPLHF. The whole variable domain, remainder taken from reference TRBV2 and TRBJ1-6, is EPEVTQTPSHQVTQMGQEVILRCVPISNHLYFYWYRQILGQKVEFLVSFYNNEISEKSEIFDDQFSVERPDGSNFTLKIRSTKLEDSAMYFCASSSQGWDNSPLHFGNGTRLTVT.

CDR3: CSARDRLKGGTEAFF. CDR3 coding DNA: TGCAGTGCTAGAGATCGCCTGAAAGGAGGGACTGAAGCTTTCTTT. This chain uses TRBV20-1 with TRBJ1-1, with D uncertain. The CDR3 totals 15 residues. Looked up from germline, CDR1 is DFQATT and CDR2 is SNEGSKA (reference sequence). Trimming took off 0 bases at V and 5 bases at J, with 16 bases between the two ends.

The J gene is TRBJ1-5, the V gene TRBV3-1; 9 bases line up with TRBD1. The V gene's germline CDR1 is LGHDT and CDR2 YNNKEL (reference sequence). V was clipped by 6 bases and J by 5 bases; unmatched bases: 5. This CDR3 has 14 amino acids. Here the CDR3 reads CASSTRQGDQPQHF. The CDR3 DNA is TGTGCCAGCAGTACCCGACAGGGGGATCAGCCCCAGCATTTT. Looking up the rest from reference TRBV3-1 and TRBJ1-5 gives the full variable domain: DTAVSQTPKYLVTQMGNDKSIKCEQNLGHDTMYWYKQDSKKFLKIMFSYNNKELIINETVPNRFSPKSPDKAHLNLHINSLELGDSAVYFCASSTRQGDQPQHFGDGTRLSIL.

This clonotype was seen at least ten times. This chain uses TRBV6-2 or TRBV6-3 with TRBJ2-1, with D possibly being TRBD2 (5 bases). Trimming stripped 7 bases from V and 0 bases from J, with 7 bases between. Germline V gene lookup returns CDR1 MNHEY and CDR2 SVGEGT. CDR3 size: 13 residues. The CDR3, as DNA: TGTGCCAGCAACCGGGACTCCTACAATGAGCAGTTCTTC. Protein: CASNRDSYNEQFF.

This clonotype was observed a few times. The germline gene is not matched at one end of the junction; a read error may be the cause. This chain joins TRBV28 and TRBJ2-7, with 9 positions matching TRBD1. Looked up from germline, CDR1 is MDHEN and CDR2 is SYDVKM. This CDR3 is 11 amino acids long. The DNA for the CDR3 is TGTGCCAGCAGGTCACCGGGACAGGGTCACTTC. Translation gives CASRSPGQGHF.

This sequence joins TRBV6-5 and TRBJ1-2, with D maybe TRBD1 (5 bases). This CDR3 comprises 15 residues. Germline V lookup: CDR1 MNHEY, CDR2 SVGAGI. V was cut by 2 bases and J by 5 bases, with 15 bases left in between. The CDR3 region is CASSYTTGTFYGYTF. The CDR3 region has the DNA TGTGCCAGCAGTTACACCACCGGGACTTTTTATGGCTACACCTTC.

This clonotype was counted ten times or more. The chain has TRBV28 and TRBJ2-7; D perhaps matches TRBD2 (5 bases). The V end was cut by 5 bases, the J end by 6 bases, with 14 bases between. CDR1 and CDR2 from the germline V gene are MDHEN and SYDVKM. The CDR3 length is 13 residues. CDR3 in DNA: TGTGCCAGCAGTCCCCTGACTACCGGCGAGCAGTACTTC. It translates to CASSPLTTGEQYF.

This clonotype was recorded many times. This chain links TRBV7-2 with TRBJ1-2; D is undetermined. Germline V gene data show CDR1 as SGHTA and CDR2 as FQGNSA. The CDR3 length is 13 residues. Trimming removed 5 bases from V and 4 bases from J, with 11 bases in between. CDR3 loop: CASSLEWGYGYTF. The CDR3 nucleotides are TGTGCCAGCAGCCTCGAGTGGGGCTATGGCTACACCTTC.

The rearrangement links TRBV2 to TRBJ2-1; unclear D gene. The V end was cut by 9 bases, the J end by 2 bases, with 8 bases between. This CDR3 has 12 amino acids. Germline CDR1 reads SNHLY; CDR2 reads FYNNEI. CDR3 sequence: CARGGTYNEQFF. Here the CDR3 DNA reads TGTGCCAGGGGCGGAACCTACAATGAGCAGTTCTTC.

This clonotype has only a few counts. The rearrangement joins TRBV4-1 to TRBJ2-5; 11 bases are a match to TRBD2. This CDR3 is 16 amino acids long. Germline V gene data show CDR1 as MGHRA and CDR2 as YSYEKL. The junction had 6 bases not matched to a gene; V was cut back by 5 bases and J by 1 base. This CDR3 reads CASSAHLAGGQETQYF. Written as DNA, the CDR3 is TGCGCCAGCAGCGCCCACCTAGCGGGGGGCCAAGAGACCCAGTACTTC.

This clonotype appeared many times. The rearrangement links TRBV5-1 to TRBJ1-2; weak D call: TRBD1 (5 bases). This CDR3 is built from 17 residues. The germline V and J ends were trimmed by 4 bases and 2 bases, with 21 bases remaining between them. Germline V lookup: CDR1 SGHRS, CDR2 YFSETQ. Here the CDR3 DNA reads TGCGCCAGCAGCCCATACCCCTTAGGGGCGCAGAACTATGGCTACACCTTC. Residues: CASSPYPLGAQNYGYTF.

CDR3 sequence: CASSSGQENTGELFF. The CDR3 DNA follows: TGTGCCAGCAGCTCGGGACAGGAGAACACCGGGGAGCTGTTTTTT. The V gene is TRBV7-8, the J gene TRBJ2-2; 8 bases line up with TRBD1. The CDR3 sequence is 15 residues long. V gave up 4 bases and J gave up 1 base; unmatched junction bases: 2. The germline V gene encodes CDR1 SGHVS and CDR2 FQNEAQ.

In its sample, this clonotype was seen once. Here the CDR3 reads CASSIRGGSGQYTGELFF. The CDR3 nucleotides read TGTGCCAGTAGTATAAGAGGGGGATCGGGGCAGTACACCGGGGAGCTGTTTTTT. The chain recombines TRBV19 with TRBJ2-2; possible D gene TRBD1, 6 bases. CDR1 LNHDA and CDR2 SQIVND come from the germline V gene (reference sequence). This CDR3 region has 18 residues. V was trimmed by 2 bases and J by 3 bases, leaving 19 bases between them.

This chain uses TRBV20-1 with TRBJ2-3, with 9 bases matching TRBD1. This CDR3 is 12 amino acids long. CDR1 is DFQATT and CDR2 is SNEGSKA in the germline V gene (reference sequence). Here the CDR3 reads CLGQGFTDTQYF. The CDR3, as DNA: TGCCTTGGACAGGGGTTCACAGATACGCAGTATTTT.

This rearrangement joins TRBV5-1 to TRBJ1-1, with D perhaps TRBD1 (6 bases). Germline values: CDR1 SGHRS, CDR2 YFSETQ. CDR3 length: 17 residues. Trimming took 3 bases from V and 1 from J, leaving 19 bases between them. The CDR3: CASSYFGQNYGNTEAFF. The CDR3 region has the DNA TGCGCCAGCAGCTACTTCGGACAGAATTATGGGAACACTGAAGCTTTCTTT.